The clone carrying this T cell receptor (beta chain) was detected a few times. The antigen is not known. The source of the sample is a study of PD-1 blockade in mismatch repair-deficient tumors. Study background: Patients had 12 mismatch repair-deficient cancer types, all previously treated and progressing.

This CDR3 spans 14 amino acids. The ends were cut back, 6 bases at V and 2 bases at J, with 10 bases in the middle. Looked up from germline, CDR1 is MNHNS and CDR2 is SASEGT. Produced via immunoSEQ multiplex PCR; TCRdb's table is partial and in-frame only. The table records some 120,000 clones, more than 85% of them present only once. Study-wide results and limits: Tumor-resident clones, often absent from pretreatment blood, expanded after pembrolizumab and then contracted.

A few pembrolizumab responders had their TCRs sequenced. V is TRBV6-1 and J is TRBJ2-2; D uncertain. This receptor was identified in an adult with mismatch repair-deficient cancer. The material sequenced was peripheral blood, taken 44 weeks after starting pembrolizumab. The CDR3 DNA sequence: TGTGCCAGCAGCCCAATTAGTAACACCGGGGAGCTGTTTTTT. It is translated as CASSPISNTGELFF.